This T cell receptor (beta chain) was observed in a study of cytomegalovirus exposure and HLA in healthy donors. Study-wide points: There were about 160 TCR beta chains listed as cytomegalovirus-associated.

CDR3 length: 18 amino acids. V lost 4 bases to trimming and J lost 1 base; unmatched junction nucleotides: 14. Germline CDR1 reads SGDLS; CDR2 reads YYNGEE. Generated by immunoSEQ multiplex PCR, the TCRdb table keeps only in-frame clones and is missing some. The sample includes about 79,000 clones, more than 85% seen only once; the top ten take approximately 3.8%. Concerning this clone itself: Its cognate antigen is unknown.

The chain recombines TRBV9 with TRBJ2-1; TRBD2 agrees at 7 bases. The source material was PBMCs. This clonotype originated in a woman in her 30s in good health and CMV-seronegative. CDR3 sequence: CASSPDASGLRSYNEQFF. DNA for the CDR3: TGTGCCAGCAGCCCTGACGCTAGCGGTCTAAGGTCCTACAATGAGCAGTTCTTC.